These 3 T cell receptor beta chains were all obtained from the same sample, sequenced in a study of control samples from healthy donors and cancer patients. The assay was immunoSEQ multiplex PCR, and TCRdb's table has in-frame clones only and misses some. The profile shows fewer than 150,000 clones, approximately 89% of them singletons. Sequencing was done on a sample of blood. These receptors were obtained from a man aged 18 to 30 in good health.

V is TRBV5-1 and J is TRBJ2-5, with a weak D call TRBD2 (6 bases). Between the trimmed V and J ends, which lost 4 bases and 1 base, there was a span of 14 bases. The CDR3 contains 15 residues. Germline V gene sequence: CDR1 SGHRS, CDR2 YFSETQ. The CDR3 bases are TGCGCCAGCAGCCAAGGGATGGGGGGCCAAGAGACCCAGTACTTC. This sequence encodes CASSQGMGGQETQYF.

The V gene is TRBV30, the J gene TRBJ2-2, with unresolved D. CDR1 and CDR2 (germline): GTSNPN, SVGIG (reference sequence). The CDR3 has 16 residues. V dropped 2 bases and J dropped 1 base, with 14 bases sitting between them. The CDR3 coding sequence is TGTGCCTGGAGTCGAGATCGGTGGGGGAACACCGGGGAGCTGTTTTTT. This gives the protein CAWSRDRWGNTGELFF.

The rearrangement uses TRBV2 and TRBJ1-2; a possible D gene is TRBD1 (5 bases). Germline CDR1 SNHLY, CDR2 FYNNEI. The V gene lost 5 bases and the J gene lost 0 bases, with 19 bases spanning the gap. There are 17 residues in the CDR3. The CDR3: CASSLLGSGASNYGYTF. The DNA of the CDR3 is TGTGCCAGCAGTCTCCTAGGGAGTGGGGCTTCTAACTATGGCTACACCTTC.